This T cell receptor beta chain originates from a study of cytomegalovirus exposure and HLA in healthy donors. Profiled with immunoSEQ multiplex PCR; TCRdb holds only in-frame clones, not every one. The sample includes 100,000 to 150,000 clones, roughly nine tenths of them seen just once. Trimming removed 2 bases from V and 3 bases from J, with 11 bases in between. CDR1 is MDHEN and CDR2 is SYDVKM in the germline V gene. This CDR3 comprises 14 residues. Overall study results and limits: Researchers catalogued roughly 170 TCR beta chains as cytomegalovirus-associated.

This clone was observed a handful of times. Its antigen is currently unknown. The chain employs TRBV28 and TRBJ2-7; tentatively, D is TRBD1 (6 bases). The specimen was PBMCs. The TCR originated in a young woman in good health and CMV-seronegative. The CDR3 DNA reads TGTGCCAGCAGTTTACAGGGGATGAACTACGAGCAGTACTTC. Protein product: CASSLQGMNYEQYF.